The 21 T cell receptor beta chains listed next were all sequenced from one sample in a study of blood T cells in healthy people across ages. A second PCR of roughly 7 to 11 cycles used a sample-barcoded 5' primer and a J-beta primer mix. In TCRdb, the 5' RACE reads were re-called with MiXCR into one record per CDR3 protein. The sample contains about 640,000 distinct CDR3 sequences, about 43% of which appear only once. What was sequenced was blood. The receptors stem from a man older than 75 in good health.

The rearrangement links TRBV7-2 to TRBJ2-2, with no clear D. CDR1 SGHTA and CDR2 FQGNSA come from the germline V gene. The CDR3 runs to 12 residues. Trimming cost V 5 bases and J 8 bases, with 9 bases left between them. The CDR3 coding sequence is TGTGCCAGCAGCACTACGCGAGGGGAGCTGTTTTTT. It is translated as CASSTTRGELFF.

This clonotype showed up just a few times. CDR3 region: CSARRPGDSYEQYF. The CDR3 DNA reads as TGCAGTGCTAGACGACCCGGGGATTCCTACGAGCAGTACTTC. V is TRBV20-1 and J is TRBJ2-7; weak D call: TRBD2 (5 bases). CDR3 length: 14 residues. Trimming cost V 2 bases and J 1 base, with 12 bases left between them. CDR1 is DFQATT, CDR2 SNEGSKA, per germline (reference sequence).

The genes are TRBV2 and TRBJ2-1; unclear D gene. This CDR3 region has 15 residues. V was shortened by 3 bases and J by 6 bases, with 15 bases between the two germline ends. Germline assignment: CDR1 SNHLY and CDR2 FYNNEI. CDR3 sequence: CASSEVRVGSNEQFF. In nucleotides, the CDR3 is TGTGCCAGCAGTGAGGTTAGGGTAGGATCCAATGAGCAGTTCTTC.

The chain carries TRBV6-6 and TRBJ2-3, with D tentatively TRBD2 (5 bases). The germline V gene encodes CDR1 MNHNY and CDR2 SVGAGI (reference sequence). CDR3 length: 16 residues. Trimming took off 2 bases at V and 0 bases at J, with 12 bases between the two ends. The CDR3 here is CASSYNGLFSTDTQYF. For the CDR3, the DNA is TGTGCCAGCAGTTACAATGGACTGTTTAGCACAGATACGCAGTATTTT.

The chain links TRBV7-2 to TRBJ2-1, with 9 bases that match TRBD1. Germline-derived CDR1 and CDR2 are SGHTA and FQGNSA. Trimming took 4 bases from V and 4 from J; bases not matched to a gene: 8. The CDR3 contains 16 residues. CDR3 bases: TGTGCCAGCAGCTCCTCCGGGACAGGGCATTACAATGAGCAGTTCTTC. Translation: CASSSSGTGHYNEQFF.

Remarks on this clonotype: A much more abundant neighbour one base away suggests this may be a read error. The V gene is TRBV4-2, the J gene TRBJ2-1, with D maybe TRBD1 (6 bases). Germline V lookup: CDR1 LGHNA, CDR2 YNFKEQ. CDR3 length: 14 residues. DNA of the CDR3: TGTGCCAGCAGCCGCGACGGGACATACAATGAGCGGTTCTTC. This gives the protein CASSRDGTYNERFF.

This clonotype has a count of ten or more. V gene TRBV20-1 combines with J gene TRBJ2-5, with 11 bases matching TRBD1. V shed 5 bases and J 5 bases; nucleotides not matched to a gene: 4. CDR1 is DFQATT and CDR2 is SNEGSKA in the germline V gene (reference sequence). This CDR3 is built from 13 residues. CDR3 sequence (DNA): TGCAGTGCTGGGGACAGGGGGGGGGAGACCCAGTACTTC. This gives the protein CSAGDRGGETQYF.

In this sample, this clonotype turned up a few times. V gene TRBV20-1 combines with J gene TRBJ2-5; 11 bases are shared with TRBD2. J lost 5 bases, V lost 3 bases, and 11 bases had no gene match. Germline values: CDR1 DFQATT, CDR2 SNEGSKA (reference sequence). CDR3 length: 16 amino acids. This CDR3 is CSASHVAGGIVETQYF. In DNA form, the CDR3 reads TGCAGTGCTAGCCACGTAGCGGGGGGGATTGTGGAGACCCAGTACTTC.

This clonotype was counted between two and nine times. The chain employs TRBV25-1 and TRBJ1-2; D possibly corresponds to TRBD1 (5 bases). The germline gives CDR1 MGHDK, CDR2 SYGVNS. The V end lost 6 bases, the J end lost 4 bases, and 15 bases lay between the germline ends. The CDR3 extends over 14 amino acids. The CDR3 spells CASRWGGALYGYTF. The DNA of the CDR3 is TGTGCCAGCAGGTGGGGGGGAGCACTCTATGGCTACACCTTC.

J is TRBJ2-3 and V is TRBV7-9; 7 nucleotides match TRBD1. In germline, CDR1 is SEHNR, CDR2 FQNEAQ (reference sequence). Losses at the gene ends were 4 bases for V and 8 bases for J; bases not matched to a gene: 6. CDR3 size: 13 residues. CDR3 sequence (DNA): TGTGCCAGCAGCTCGACAGGGTTGGGTACGCAGTATTTT. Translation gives CASSSTGLGTQYF.

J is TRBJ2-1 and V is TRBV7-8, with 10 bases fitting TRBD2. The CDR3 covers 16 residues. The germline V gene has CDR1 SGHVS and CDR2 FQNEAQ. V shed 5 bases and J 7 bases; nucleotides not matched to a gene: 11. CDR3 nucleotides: TGTGCCAGCAGCCCTATAGCGGGAGGCAGAGGAAATGAGCAGTTCTTC. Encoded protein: CASSPIAGGRGNEQFF.

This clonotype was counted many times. This CDR3 is CASSFSGTANYGYTF. For the CDR3, the DNA is TGCGCCAGCAGCTTCTCCGGGACAGCTAACTATGGCTACACCTTC. V gene TRBV5-1 combines with J gene TRBJ1-2; 7 nucleotides agree with TRBD1. CDR1 is SGHRS and CDR2 is YFSETQ in the germline V gene. V shed 2 bases and J 0 bases; nucleotides not matched to a gene: 4. This CDR3 is built from 15 residues.

Here the CDR3 DNA reads TGCAGTGCTGGACACCCAGGACTAGCGGGAAATCGGGGTGAGCAGTTCTTC. Residues: CSAGHPGLAGNRGEQFF. The chain links TRBV20-1 to TRBJ2-1, with TRBD2 identical over 12 bases. CDR1 is DFQATT, CDR2 SNEGSKA, per germline (reference sequence). Trimming took 5 bases from V and 9 from J; bases not matched to a gene: 17. The CDR3 is 17 amino acids.

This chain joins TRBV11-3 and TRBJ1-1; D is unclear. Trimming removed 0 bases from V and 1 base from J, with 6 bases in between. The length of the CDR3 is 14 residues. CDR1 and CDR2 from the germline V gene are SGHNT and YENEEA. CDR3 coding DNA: TGTGCCAGCAGCTTAGATTCTGAGAACACTGAAGCTTTCTTT. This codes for CASSLDSENTEAFF.

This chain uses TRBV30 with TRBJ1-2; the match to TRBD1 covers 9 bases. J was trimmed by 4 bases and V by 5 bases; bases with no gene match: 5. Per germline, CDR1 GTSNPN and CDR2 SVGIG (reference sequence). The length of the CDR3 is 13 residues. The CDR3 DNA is TGTGCCTGGGCAACGACAGGGGGCTATGGCTACACCTTC. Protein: CAWATTGGYGYTF.

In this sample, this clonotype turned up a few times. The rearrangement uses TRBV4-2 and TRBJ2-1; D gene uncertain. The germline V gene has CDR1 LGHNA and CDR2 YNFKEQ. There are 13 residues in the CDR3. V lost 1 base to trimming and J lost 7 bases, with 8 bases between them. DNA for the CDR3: TGTGCCAGCAGCCAAGTTCTGAGGAATGAGCAGTTCTTC. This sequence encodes CASSQVLRNEQFF.

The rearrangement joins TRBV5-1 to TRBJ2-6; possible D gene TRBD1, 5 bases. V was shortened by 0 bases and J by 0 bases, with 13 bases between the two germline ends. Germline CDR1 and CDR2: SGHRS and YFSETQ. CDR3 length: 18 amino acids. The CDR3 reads CASSLVAGINSGANVLTF. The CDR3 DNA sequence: TGCGCCAGCAGCTTGGTGGCAGGGATAAACTCTGGGGCCAACGTCCTGACTTTC.

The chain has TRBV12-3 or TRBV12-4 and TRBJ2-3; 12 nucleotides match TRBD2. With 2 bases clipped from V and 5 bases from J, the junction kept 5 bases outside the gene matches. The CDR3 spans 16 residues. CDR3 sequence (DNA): TGTGCCAGCAGTTTAAGGACTAGCGGGGCGGGAGATACGCAGTATTTT. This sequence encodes CASSLRTSGAGDTQYF.

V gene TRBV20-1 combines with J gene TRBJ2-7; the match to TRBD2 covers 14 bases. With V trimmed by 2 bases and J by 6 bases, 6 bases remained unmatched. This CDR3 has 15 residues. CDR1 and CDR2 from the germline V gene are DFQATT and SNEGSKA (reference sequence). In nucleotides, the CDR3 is TGCAGTGCTAGATTGGGACTAGCGGGAGCTGGCGAGCAGTACTTC. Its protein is CSARLGLAGAGEQYF.

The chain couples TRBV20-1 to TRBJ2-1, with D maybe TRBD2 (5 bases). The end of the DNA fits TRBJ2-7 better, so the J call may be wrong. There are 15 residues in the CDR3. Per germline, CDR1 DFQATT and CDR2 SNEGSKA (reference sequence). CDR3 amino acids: CSARGLADSYNEQYF. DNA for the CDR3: TGCAGTGCTAGAGGGCTTGCGGACTCCTACAATGAGCAGTACTTC.

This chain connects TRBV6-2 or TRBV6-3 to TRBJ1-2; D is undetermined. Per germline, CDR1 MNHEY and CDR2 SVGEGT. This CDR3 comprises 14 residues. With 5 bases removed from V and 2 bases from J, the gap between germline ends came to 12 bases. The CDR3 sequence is CASSQMSPNYGYTF. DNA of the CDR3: TGTGCCAGCAGTCAGATGTCACCAAACTATGGCTACACCTTC.